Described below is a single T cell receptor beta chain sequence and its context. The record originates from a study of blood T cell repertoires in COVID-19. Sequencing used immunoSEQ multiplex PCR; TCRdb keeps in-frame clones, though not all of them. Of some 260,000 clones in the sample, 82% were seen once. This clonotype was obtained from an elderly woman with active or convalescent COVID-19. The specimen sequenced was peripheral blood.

Written as DNA, the CDR3 is TGTGCCAGCAGCCAAGGACCGGCCCGGGGGTACAATGAGCAGTTCTTC. This gives the protein CASSQGPARGYNEQFF. The rearrangement links TRBV14 to TRBJ2-1, with D perhaps TRBD2 (6 bases). CDR1 SGHDN and CDR2 FVKESK come from the germline V gene. The CDR3 spans 16 residues. Trimming shortened V by 1 base and J by 4 bases, and 14 bases separated the two germline ends.